The 30 T cell receptor beta chains given below trace back to one sample, sequenced in a study of T cells after yellow fever vaccination. TCRdb processed the 5' RACE reads anew with MiXCR; each CDR3 protein has one entry. The table lists about 320,000 distinct CDR3 sequences, around 4.5% of them singletons. Sample: PBMCs, taken 15 days after the yellow fever booster vaccination. Receptors were obtained from a man between 18 and 35 years old who received the YFV17D yellow fever vaccine.

This clonotype was recorded at least ten times. The chain carries TRBV5-1 and TRBJ1-6; D gene unclear. The germline V gene has CDR1 SGHRS and CDR2 YFSETQ. The V end lost 0 bases, the J end lost 8 bases, and 12 bases lay between the germline ends. This CDR3 contains 15 residues. The CDR3 bases are TGCGCCAGCAGCTTGGGGGTATTCGGGCATTCACCCCTCCACTTT. Encoded protein: CASSLGVFGHSPLHF.

This clonotype was detected a few times. The chain combines TRBV9 with TRBJ1-5; 7 bases line up with TRBD1. V shed 3 bases and J 3 bases; nucleotides not matched to a gene: 12. The CDR3 loop spans 17 amino acids. Germline values: CDR1 SGDLS, CDR2 YYNGEE. CDR3 protein: CASSEGATGLNNQPQHF. The CDR3 nucleotides read TGTGCCAGCAGCGAGGGCGCGACAGGGTTGAACAATCAGCCCCAGCATTTT.

In its sample, this clonotype was seen a few times. The chain uses TRBV12-3 or TRBV12-4 and TRBJ2-3; D gene uncertain. Trimming shortened V by 3 bases and J by 0 bases, and 10 bases separated the two germline ends. CDR3 size: 15 residues. CDR3: CASSFDTTSTDTQYF. In DNA form, the CDR3 reads TGTGCCAGCAGTTTTGATACGACTAGCACAGATACGCAGTATTTT.

This clonotype has a count of ten or more. The rearrangement uses TRBV20-1 and TRBJ2-7, with 10 nucleotides matching TRBD1. Germline V CDR1 and CDR2: DFQATT, SNEGSKA (reference sequence). V shed 4 bases, J shed 7 bases, and the junction held 13 bases outside the gene matches. CDR3 length equals 15 residues. CDR3 nucleotides: TGCAGTGCTAAACCGCCATCCGGGACAGGGGTGGAGCAGTACTTC. Its translation is CSAKPPSGTGVEQYF.

This clonotype was counted between two and nine times. V is TRBV27 and J is TRBJ2-7; TRBD2 agrees at 7 bases. Trimming cost V 6 bases and J 4 bases; bases outside gene matches: 12. The CDR3 covers 15 residues. Germline V lookup: CDR1 MNHEY, CDR2 SMNVEV (reference sequence). The CDR3 loop is CASRGGAGLIYEQYF. As DNA, the CDR3 is TGTGCCAGCAGGGGAGGGGCTGGCCTAATATACGAGCAGTACTTC.

This rearrangement joins TRBV6-2 or TRBV6-3 to TRBJ2-5, with unresolved D. CDR1 and CDR2 from the germline V gene are MNHEY and SVGEGT. V lost 2 bases to trimming and J lost 4 bases, with 14 bases between them. CDR3 length: 15 residues. In nucleotides, the CDR3 is TGTGCCAGCAGTTACGGCCCGGCGGCGAGAGAGACCCAGTACTTC. It codes for CASSYGPAARETQYF.

The sample holds a few counts of this clonotype. V and J are TRBV2 and TRBJ2-5, with no clear D. CDR3 length: 10 residues. CDR1 is SNHLY and CDR2 is FYNNEI in the germline V gene. V lost 6 bases, J lost 6 bases, and 5 bases lay in between. The CDR3, as DNA: TGTGCCAGCAGGTCGAAGACCCAGTACTTC. Amino acid sequence: CASRSKTQYF. The variable domain in full, completed from reference TRBV2 and TRBJ2-5, reads EPEVTQTPSHQVTQMGQEVILRCVPISNHLYFYWYRQILGQKVEFLVSFYNNEISEKSEIFDDQFSVERPDGSNFTLKIRSTKLEDSAMYFCASRSKTQYFGPGTRLLVL.

This clonotype was seen ten or more times. This chain uses TRBV6-1 with TRBJ1-3, with TRBD1 as a possible D gene (5 bases). Germline CDR1 is MNHNS and CDR2 is SASEGT. V dropped 4 bases and J dropped 3 bases, with 16 bases sitting between them. The CDR3 contains 16 residues. In nucleotides, the CDR3 is TGTGCCAGCAGTGTCCGACAGACCTCGCGTGGAAACACCATATATTTT. This sequence encodes CASSVRQTSRGNTIYF.

J is TRBJ2-3 and V is TRBV6-5; D is tentatively TRBD1 or TRBD2 (5 bases each). Germline CDR1 MNHEY, CDR2 SVGAGI. V lost 6 bases to trimming and J lost 5 bases, with 15 bases between them. The CDR3 length is 14 residues. The CDR3 DNA is TGTGCCAGCAGCCGCCCGGGGCAGTTAGATACGCAGTATTTT. It specifies CASSRPGQLDTQYF.

This clonotype was observed a handful of times. The chain joins TRBV10-2 to TRBJ2-3; the match to TRBD2 covers 9 bases. The germline V gene encodes CDR1 WSHSY and CDR2 SAAADI. The CDR3 runs to 17 residues. V was clipped by 5 bases and J by 2 bases; unmatched bases: 11. As DNA, the CDR3 is TGCGCCAGCAGTCAGTACCCCCTAGCGGGGTACACAGATACGCAGTATTTT. Translated: CASSQYPLAGYTDTQYF.

This clonotype has a handful of counts. The rearrangement links TRBV11-2 to TRBJ2-4; no clear D. CDR1 is SGHAT, CDR2 FQNNGV, per germline. V was clipped by 3 bases and J by 0 bases, with 12 bases between them. The CDR3 loop spans 16 amino acids. The CDR3 nucleotides read TGTGCCAGCAGCTTCGCCCACGATTTAGCCAAAAACATTCAGTACTTC. As protein: CASSFAHDLAKNIQYF.

There are many counts of this clonotype. V is TRBV7-2 and J is TRBJ2-3; 9 nucleotides align to TRBD2. V lost 8 bases, J lost 2 bases, and 8 bases stayed unmatched. This CDR3 has 15 amino acids. CDR1 is SGHTA and CDR2 is FQGNSA in the germline V gene. The CDR3 nucleotides read TGTGCCAGCCACTTAAGCGGGGGGCTCACAGATACGCAGTATTTT. This sequence encodes CASHLSGGLTDTQYF.

This clonotype was detected ten times or more. DNA for the CDR3: TGTGCCAGCAGTGATCAGAACAGGGTCCGGTACGAGCAGTACTTC. Its translation: CASSDQNRVRYEQYF. This sequence joins TRBV6-1 and TRBJ2-7; D possibly corresponds to TRBD1 (6 bases). V was shortened by 3 bases and J by 4 bases, with 16 bases between the two germline ends. Germline CDR1 is MNHNS and CDR2 is SASEGT. The CDR3 is 15 residues long.

This clonotype was seen ten or more times. The chain combines TRBV6-5 with TRBJ1-4; D gene unclear. Trimming left V 0 bases short and J 3 bases short, with 11 bases between. Germline values: CDR1 MNHEY, CDR2 SVGAGI. The CDR3 extends over 16 amino acids. Here the CDR3 DNA reads TGTGCCAGCAGTTACTCGAACCGTATGGCTAATGAAAAACTGTTTTTT. Amino acid sequence: CASSYSNRMANEKLFF.

With respect to this clonotype: The junction and the germline gene differ at one end; a read error may be behind it. The chain recombines TRBV4-1 with TRBJ1-2; tentative D call: TRBD1 (6 bases). Germline values: CDR1 MGHRA, CDR2 YSYEKL. CDR3 length equals 15 residues. The CDR3 DNA sequence: TGCGCCAGCACCCAAAGGGGGAGGAGGGACTATGGCTACACCTTC. It is translated as CASTQRGRRDYGYTF.

This clonotype was counted a few times. The chain couples TRBV3-1 to TRBJ2-7, with 12 positions matching TRBD2. Germline V lookup: CDR1 LGHDT, CDR2 YNNKEL (reference sequence). Trimming at V came to 4 bases and at J to 3 bases, leaving 10 bases not matched to a gene. This CDR3 spans 17 amino acids. CDR3 protein: CASSRPESSGGDYEQYV. The CDR3 nucleotides are TGTGCCAGCAGCCGTCCGGAGTCTAGCGGGGGGGACTACGAGCAGTACGTC.

CDR3 amino acids: CAISGTLGSPLHF. In nucleotides, the CDR3 is TGTGCCATCAGTGGGACTTTAGGTTCACCCCTCCACTTT. The rearrangement links TRBV10-3 to TRBJ1-6; D not resolved. Germline values: CDR1 ENHRY, CDR2 SYGVKD. The V gene lost 4 bases and the J gene lost 9 bases, with 10 bases spanning the gap. The CDR3 has 13 amino acids.

This clonotype was seen a handful of times. The chain uses TRBV12-3 or TRBV12-4 and TRBJ2-5; D is uncertain. The CDR3 contains 16 residues. Trimming took 3 bases from V and 1 from J, leaving 15 bases between them. The CDR3 nucleotides read TGTGCCAGCAGTTTCCGGTATGGCAGCCGCCAAGAGACCCAGTACTTC. It specifies CASSFRYGSRQETQYF.

The J gene is TRBJ2-3, the V gene TRBV20-1; D is ambiguous. CDR1 and CDR2 from the germline V gene are DFQATT and SNEGSKA (reference sequence). Trimming took 3 bases from V and 1 from J, leaving 14 bases between them. The CDR3 contains 15 residues. The CDR3 DNA reads TGCAGTGCTAGCCTGACGGGTGTACGCACAGATACGCAGTATTTT. This translates into CSASLTGVRTDTQYF.

This clonotype was seen at least ten times. The genes are TRBV6-4 and TRBJ1-5; tentatively, D is TRBD1 (5 bases). Trimming pared 7 bases from V and 5 bases from J, leaving 12 bases between. The germline V gene has CDR1 MRHNA and CDR2 SNTAGT. The length of the CDR3 is 13 residues. CDR3 coding DNA: TGTGCCAGCACGGCAGGGAGGCATCAGCCCCAGCATTTT. Amino acids: CASTAGRHQPQHF.

The gene calls are TRBV5-1 and TRBJ2-3, with a weak D call TRBD2 (6 bases). V lost 4 bases and J lost 5, with 20 bases in between. CDR1 SGHRS and CDR2 YFSETQ come from the germline V gene. The CDR3 contains 16 residues. CDR3 sequence: CASSPGGDSPRDTQYF. The CDR3 region has the DNA TGCGCCAGCAGCCCGGGTGGGGACTCCCCTCGAGATACGCAGTATTTT.

J is TRBJ2-2 and V is TRBV7-2; 7 bases line up with TRBD1. The CDR3 is made up of 15 amino acids. CDR1 and CDR2 (germline): SGHTA, FQGNSA. V lost 5 bases and J lost 1; bases outside the gene matches: 4. CDR3: CASSDWTGNTGELFF. The CDR3 nucleotides read TGTGCCAGCAGCGACTGGACAGGGAACACCGGGGAGCTGTTTTTT.

Many counts were recorded for this clonotype. The chain carries TRBV4-3 and TRBJ2-1; the match to TRBD2 covers 9 bases. Germline loops: CDR1 LGHNA, CDR2 YSLEER. V lost 0 bases to trimming and J lost 10 bases; unmatched junction nucleotides: 13. CDR3 length: 17 residues. The CDR3 loop is CASSQDIAGDFGREQFF. The CDR3, as DNA: TGCGCCAGCAGCCAAGACATAGCGGGGGACTTCGGGCGAGAGCAGTTCTTC.

J is TRBJ1-2 and V is TRBV7-9; the D gene is possibly TRBD1 (6 bases). Trimming pared 6 bases from V and 6 bases from J, leaving 23 bases between. CDR1 and CDR2 (germline): SEHNR, FQNEAQ (reference sequence). The CDR3 consists of 16 residues. This CDR3 reads CASSGRGGRRVDGYTF. The CDR3 DNA reads TGTGCCAGCAGTGGTAGGGGGGGCAGAAGGGTGGATGGCTACACCTTC.

There are many counts of this clonotype. The chain combines TRBV6-2 or TRBV6-3 with TRBJ2-7; 7 bases are shared with TRBD1. The CDR3 length is 16 residues. Germline values: CDR1 MNHEY, CDR2 SVGEGT. The V segment lost 0 bases and the J segment 5 bases; nucleotides outside the gene matches: 10. As DNA, the CDR3 is TGTGCCAGCAGTTACTCCGGCTCACAGGGGAGCCACGAGCAGTACGTC. It yields the protein CASSYSGSQGSHEQYV.

In this sample, this clonotype turned up a few times. The V gene is TRBV5-4, the J gene TRBJ1-5; the D is unclear. The germline gives CDR1 SGHNT, CDR2 YYREEE (reference sequence). The CDR3 length is 15 residues. V lost 4 bases, J lost 1 base, and 12 bases lay in between. The CDR3 here is CASSPGVGSNQPQHF. As DNA, the CDR3 is TGTGCCAGCAGCCCCGGGGTCGGGAGCAATCAGCCCCAGCATTTT.

The rearrangement uses TRBV5-3 and TRBJ2-7, with 7 bases lining up with TRBD2. TRBV5-3 is known as an ORF, though its function is uncertain. With V trimmed by 9 bases and J by 3 bases, 9 bases remained unmatched. This CDR3 is built from 13 residues. In nucleotides, the CDR3 is TGTGCCAACCGTTGGGGGGGTAACTACGAGCAGTACGTC. It is translated as CANRWGGNYEQYV.

Many counts were recorded for this clonotype. The chain employs TRBV7-2 and TRBJ1-2, with D uncertain. Between the trimmed V and J ends, which lost 0 bases and 2 bases, there was a span of 10 bases. Germline V gene sequence: CDR1 SGHTA, CDR2 FQGNSA. The CDR3 spans 15 residues. CDR3 sequence reads: CASSLAPGPNYGYTF. The DNA of the CDR3 is TGTGCCAGCAGCTTAGCTCCAGGTCCGAACTATGGCTACACCTTC.

In this sample, this clonotype turned up many times. This chain joins TRBV6-5 and TRBJ2-7, with D unclear. Trimming removed 6 bases at V and 3 bases at J, with 6 bases between. Germline V lookup: CDR1 MNHEY, CDR2 SVGAGI. This CDR3 region has 11 residues. The CDR3 coding sequence is TGTGCCAGCAGAAGGGACTACGAGCAGTACTTC. Residues: CASRRDYEQYF.

This chain joins TRBV25-1 and TRBJ2-1, with D perhaps TRBD2 (6 bases). CDR3 size: 15 residues. The V gene's germline CDR1 is MGHDK and CDR2 SYGVNS. Trimming removed 5 bases at V and 7 bases at J, with 18 bases between. This CDR3 is CASSSPGLGRNEQFF. The CDR3, as DNA: TGTGCCAGCAGTTCACCGGGACTGGGACGGAATGAGCAGTTCTTC.